The 24 T cell receptor beta chains below all came from one sample that was sequenced in a study of shared clonotypes between healthy human individuals. Clones were read by immunoSEQ multiplex PCR, and TCRdb kept only the in-frame ones, dropping some. The sample lists about 530,000 clones, roughly 79% occurring once. Sequencing used PBMCs. The receptors derive from a woman aged 40 to 50 in good health. Some clones in this sample may be carry-over from other donors' samples.

As to this clone: Other DNA sequences in the same sample also yield this CDR3. The rearrangement uses TRBV9 and TRBJ2-7, with 7 bases matching TRBD1. The germline CDR1 and CDR2 sequences are SGDLS and YYNGEE. The CDR3 runs 15 residues. V shed 1 base and J 2 bases; nucleotides not matched to a gene: 6. CDR3 nucleotide sequence: TGTGCCAGCAGCGTAACCCGGGACAGCCCCTACGAGCAGTACTTC. This gives the protein CASSVTRDSPYEQYF.

V is TRBV6-1 and J is TRBJ2-7; TRBD1 matches at 9 bases. The germline V gene encodes CDR1 MNHNS and CDR2 SASEGT. The CDR3 spans 14 residues. Germline trimming cut 1 base from V and 9 bases from J; bases unmatched to any gene: 7. The CDR3 loop reads CASSEDRGRLGQYF. The CDR3 DNA reads as TGTGCCAGCAGTGAAGACAGGGGGCGATTGGGGCAGTACTTC.

The V and J genes are TRBV7-9 and TRBJ1-3; D is undetermined. Germline CDR1 and CDR2: SEHNR and FQNEAQ (reference sequence). CDR3 size: 15 residues. Trimming stripped 0 bases from V and 0 bases from J, with 6 bases between. In nucleotides, the CDR3 is TGTGCCAGCAGCTTAGCGGGGTTCTCTGGAAACACCATATATTTT. Translation: CASSLAGFSGNTIYF.

The chain combines TRBV6-1 with TRBJ2-2; D is perhaps TRBD1 or TRBD2 (6 bases each). Germline CDR1 reads MNHNS; CDR2 reads SASEGT. V shed 3 bases and J shed 3 bases, with 14 bases lying between them. The CDR3 extends over 16 amino acids. This chain's CDR3 is CASSDGSGAYTGELFF. The CDR3, as DNA: TGTGCCAGCAGTGACGGTTCGGGGGCTTACACCGGGGAGCTGTTTTTT.

Details on this clone: The same CDR3 also results from other DNA sequences found in this sample. The chain joins TRBV2 to TRBJ1-6; D gene unclear. Germline V gene sequence: CDR1 SNHLY, CDR2 FYNNEI. CDR3 length: 11 residues. V lost 6 bases, J lost 5 bases, and 2 bases lay in between. In DNA, the CDR3 is TGTGCCAGCAGGGATAATTCACCCCTCCACTTT. Translated: CASRDNSPLHF.

V and J are TRBV2 and TRBJ1-2; D is perhaps TRBD1 (5 bases). The germline V gene has CDR1 SNHLY and CDR2 FYNNEI. The CDR3 spans 15 residues. Between the trimmed V and J ends, which lost 3 bases and 1 base, there was a span of 12 bases. CDR3 DNA sequence: TGTGCCAGCAGTGAGGGCAGGGCAGTTAACTATGGCTACACCTTC. As protein: CASSEGRAVNYGYTF.

The genes are TRBV9 and TRBJ2-7, with unresolved D. CDR3 length: 14 residues. The V and J ends lost 0 bases and 5 bases respectively, with 12 bases between them. Germline loops: CDR1 SGDLS, CDR2 YYNGEE. The DNA for the CDR3 is TGTGCCAGCAGCGTAGATCCCTTTGGGGACGAGCAGTACTTC. Its protein product is CASSVDPFGDEQYF.

J is TRBJ2-2 and V is TRBV5-1, with 12 bases identical to TRBD1. The CDR3 consists of 17 residues. The V segment lost 0 bases and the J segment 7 bases; nucleotides outside the gene matches: 7. Germline CDR1 SGHRS, CDR2 YFSETQ. CDR3 DNA sequence: TGCGCCAGCAGCTTGGCGTCCCGGGACAGGGGGCACGGGGAGCTGTTTTTT. Translating gives CASSLASRDRGHGELFF.

This clone appeared a single time. This is likely an artifact of a read error, given a far larger clone one base away. The chain links TRBV30 to TRBJ2-5; D might be TRBD1 (5 bases). Per germline, CDR1 GTSNPN and CDR2 SVGIG (reference sequence). This CDR3 has 15 amino acids. CDR3 amino acids: CARSVLGHGQETQYF. CDR3 in DNA: TGTGCCAGGAGTGTACTCGGACACGGCCAAGAGACCCAGTACTTC.

The chain combines TRBV4-1 with TRBJ2-5; no clear D. V was pared by 4 bases and J by 5 bases, with 11 bases between. The CDR3 spans 13 residues. Germline CDR1 is MGHRA and CDR2 is YSYEKL. The CDR3, as DNA: TGCGCCAGCAGCCCAACAATCGTGGAGACCCAGTACTTC. Residues: CASSPTIVETQYF.

This clone has a single count. The rearrangement links TRBV4-2 to TRBJ2-3; D may be TRBD2 (6 bases). The CDR3 contains 14 residues. Germline lookup yields CDR1 LGHNA and CDR2 YNFKEQ. Between the trimmed V and J ends, which lost 4 bases and 5 bases, there was a span of 13 bases. The CDR3 region is CASSPVGTLDTQYF. CDR3 nucleotides: TGTGCCAGCAGCCCCGTGGGGACTTTAGATACGCAGTATTTT.

About this clone itself: This CDR3 is also generated by other DNA sequences in the sample. The chain combines TRBV5-1 with TRBJ2-7; D uncertain. Germline V gene sequence: CDR1 SGHRS, CDR2 YFSETQ. V gave up 1 base and J gave up 3 bases, with 8 bases separating them. The CDR3 length is 13 residues. CDR3 amino acids: CASSLSPDYEQYF. The CDR3 nucleotides are TGCGCCAGCAGCTTGTCCCCGGACTACGAGCAGTACTTC.

This rearrangement joins TRBV28 to TRBJ1-2; 8 positions agree with TRBD1. Trimming removed 6 bases from V and 4 bases from J; junction bases left unmatched: 13. The germline CDR1 and CDR2 sequences are MDHEN and SYDVKM. CDR3 length: 16 amino acids. CDR3 in amino acids: CASSLVPGGGIYGYTF. CDR3 DNA: TGTGCCAGCAGCTTAGTCCCAGGGGGCGGAATCTATGGCTACACCTTC.

The chain carries TRBV4-2 and TRBJ2-7, with D perhaps matching TRBD2 (6 bases). Trimming cost V 0 bases and J 5 bases, with 11 bases left between them. Per the germline V gene, CDR1 is LGHNA and CDR2 is YNFKEQ. This CDR3 is built from 14 residues. The CDR3 nucleotides read TGTGCCAGCAGCCAAGATATCGGCGGGGACGAGCAGTACTTC. This codes for CASSQDIGGDEQYF.

The chain carries TRBV10-3 and TRBJ2-1; 15 bases are a match to TRBD2. The junction had 2 bases not matched to a gene; V was cut back by 10 bases and J by 7 bases. Germline CDR1 reads ENHRY; CDR2 reads SYGVKD. CDR3 length: 13 residues. CDR3 region: CATGLAGGNEQFF. CDR3 nucleotides: TGTGCCACGGGACTAGCGGGGGGAAATGAGCAGTTCTTC.

This rearrangement joins TRBV30 to TRBJ1-4; D is possibly TRBD1 (5 bases). V lost 1 base and J 10 bases, leaving 13 bases between the germline ends. CDR3 size: 13 residues. Per the germline V gene, CDR1 is GTSNPN and CDR2 is SVGIG (reference sequence). The DNA of the CDR3 is TGTGCCTGGAGTGGAAGGGGAGTTGGAAAACTGTTTTTT. Protein product: CAWSGRGVGKLFF.

The chain has TRBV4-1 and TRBJ2-7, with a weak D call TRBD1 (6 bases). In germline, CDR1 is MGHRA, CDR2 YSYEKL. The V end was cut by 3 bases, the J end by 3 bases, with 12 bases between. The CDR3 is 14 amino acids. This chain's CDR3 is CASSQPGQVYEQYF. The CDR3 bases are TGCGCCAGCAGCCAGCCGGGACAAGTCTACGAGCAGTACTTC.

V usage is TRBV30 and J usage is TRBJ1-2; tentatively, D is TRBD1 (5 bases). V was cut by 4 bases and J by 7 bases, with 19 bases left in between. This CDR3 has 14 amino acids. Germline CDR1 reads GTSNPN; CDR2 reads SVGIG (reference sequence). The CDR3 here is CAWTKFGGEGGYTF. The CDR3 region has the DNA TGTGCCTGGACCAAGTTCGGGGGGGAGGGTGGCTACACCTTC.

The rearrangement links TRBV19 to TRBJ2-3; D might be TRBD1 (6 bases). Trimming shortened V by 5 bases and J by 2 bases, and 14 bases separated the two germline ends. The CDR3 covers 15 residues. Germline CDR1 and CDR2: LNHDA and SQIVND (reference sequence). CDR3 sequence: CASSPDGGHTDTQYF. The CDR3 DNA is TGTGCCAGTAGTCCCGATGGGGGCCACACAGATACGCAGTATTTT.

The chain couples TRBV7-2 to TRBJ2-5, with TRBD2 matching 8 bases. V lost 4 bases, J lost 7 bases, and 5 bases stayed unmatched. Germline V lookup: CDR1 SGHTA, CDR2 FQGNSA. This CDR3 comprises 13 residues. CDR3 amino acids: CASSSPSGRTQYF. The CDR3 DNA reads TGTGCCAGCAGCTCCCCTAGCGGGCGGACCCAGTACTTC.

V gene TRBV6-6 combines with J gene TRBJ2-3; D uncertain. CDR1 and CDR2 (germline): MNHNY, SVGAGI (reference sequence). V lost 10 bases and J lost 0, with 11 bases in between. The length of the CDR3 is 13 residues. In DNA form, the CDR3 reads TGTGCCACCCGTGAGGCTAGCACAGATACGCAGTATTTT. It translates to CATREASTDTQYF.

In this sample, this clone turned up a few times. The chain recombines TRBV2 with TRBJ1-5; a possible D gene is TRBD1 (5 bases). The CDR3 is 14 residues long. CDR1 and CDR2 from the germline V gene are SNHLY and FYNNEI. Trimming removed 7 bases from V and 7 bases from J, with 17 bases in between. DNA for the CDR3: TGTGCCAGCACAAGTGGGGGGGTTGGCCAGCCCCAGCATTTT. This sequence encodes CASTSGGVGQPQHF.

The rearrangement joins TRBV19 to TRBJ2-5; 13 bases fit TRBD2. The CDR3 length is 15 residues. The junction had 5 bases not matched to a gene; V was cut back by 3 bases and J by 7 bases. Germline V gene lookup returns CDR1 LNHDA and CDR2 SQIVND (reference sequence). CDR3 DNA: TGTGCCAGTAGTATCGGACTAGCGGGAGCTGTGACCCAGTACTTC. Encoded protein: CASSIGLAGAVTQYF. The entire variable domain, with the rest obtained from reference TRBV19 and TRBJ2-5, is as follows: DGGITQSPKYLFRKEGQNVTLSCEQNLNHDAMYWYRQDPGQGLRLIYYSQIVNDFQKGDIAEGYSVSREKKESFPLTVTSAQKNPTAFYLCASSIGLAGAVTQYFGPGTRLLVL.

The rearrangement links TRBV10-3 to TRBJ2-6; the D call may be TRBD1 or TRBD2 (5 bases each). CDR1 ENHRY and CDR2 SYGVKD come from the germline V gene. The CDR3 has 17 residues. Trimming took 5 bases from V and 1 from J, leaving 15 bases between them. The CDR3: CAISSWGSKSGANVLTF. The CDR3 bases are TGTGCCATCAGTTCTTGGGGGAGTAAGTCTGGGGCCAACGTCCTGACTTTC.